Here is one TCR beta chain with its context. The PCR contained 60 Vbeta and 13 Jbeta primers. Repertoires were generated with immunoSEQ multiplex PCR, while TCRdb's copy carries only in-frame clones and drops some. This table has 100,000 to 150,000 clones, 8.5% appearing once. Donors sampled were nominally healthy, though unrecorded immune exposures were likely. The sample belongs to a study of cytomegalovirus exposure and HLA in healthy donors. Overall study context: An earlier analysis identified under 130 million unique TCR beta sequences in about 179 million T cells.

CDR1 LGHNA and CDR2 YSLEER come from the germline V gene. V was pared by 0 bases and J by 6 bases, with 13 bases between. There are 15 residues in the CDR3. This chain uses TRBV4-3 with TRBJ2-3, with D possibly being TRBD2 (7 bases). This TCR was recovered from a man aged 35-49 years in good health and CMV-seronegative. Sequenced: PBMCs. The CDR3 DNA is TGCGCCAGCAGCCAAGATCTCAGGGGAGGGGATACGCAGTATTTT. It encodes CASSQDLRGGDTQYF.